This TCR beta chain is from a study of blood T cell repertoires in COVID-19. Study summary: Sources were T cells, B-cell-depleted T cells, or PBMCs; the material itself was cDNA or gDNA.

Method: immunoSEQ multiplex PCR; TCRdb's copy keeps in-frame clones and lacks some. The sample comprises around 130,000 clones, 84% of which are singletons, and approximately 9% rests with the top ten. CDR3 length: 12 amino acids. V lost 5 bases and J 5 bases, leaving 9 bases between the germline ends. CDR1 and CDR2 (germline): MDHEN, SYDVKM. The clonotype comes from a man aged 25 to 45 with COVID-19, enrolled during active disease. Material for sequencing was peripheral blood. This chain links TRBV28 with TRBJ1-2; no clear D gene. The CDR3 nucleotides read TGTGCCAGCAGTGTACGCAGTTATGGCTACACCTTC. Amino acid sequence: CASSVRSYGYTF.